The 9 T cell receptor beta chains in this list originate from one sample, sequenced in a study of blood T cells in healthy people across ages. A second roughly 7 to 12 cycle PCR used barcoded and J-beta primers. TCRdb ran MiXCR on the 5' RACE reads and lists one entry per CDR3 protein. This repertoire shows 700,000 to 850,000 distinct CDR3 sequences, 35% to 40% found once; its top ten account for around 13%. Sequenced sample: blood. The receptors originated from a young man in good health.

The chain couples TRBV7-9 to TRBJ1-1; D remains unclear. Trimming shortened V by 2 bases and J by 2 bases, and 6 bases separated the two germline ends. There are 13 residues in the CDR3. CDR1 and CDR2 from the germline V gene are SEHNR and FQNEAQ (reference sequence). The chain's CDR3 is CASSLFINTEAFF. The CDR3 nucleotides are TGTGCCAGCAGCTTATTCATTAACACTGAAGCTTTCTTT.

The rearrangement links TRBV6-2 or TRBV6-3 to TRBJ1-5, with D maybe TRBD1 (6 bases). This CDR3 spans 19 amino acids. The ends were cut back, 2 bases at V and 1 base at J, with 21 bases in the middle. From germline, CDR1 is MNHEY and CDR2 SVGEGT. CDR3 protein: CASSYGQDSFPGSNQPQHF. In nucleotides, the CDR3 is TGTGCCAGCAGTTACGGGCAGGACAGTTTCCCTGGGAGCAATCAGCCCCAGCATTTT.

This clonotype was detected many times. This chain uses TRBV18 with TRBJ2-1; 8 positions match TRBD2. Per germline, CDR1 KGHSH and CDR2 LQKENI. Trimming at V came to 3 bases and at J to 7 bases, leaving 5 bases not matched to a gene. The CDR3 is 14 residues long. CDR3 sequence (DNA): TGTGCCAGCTCACCCCCGAGCGGGGGAAATGAGCAGTTCTTC. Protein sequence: CASSPPSGGNEQFF.

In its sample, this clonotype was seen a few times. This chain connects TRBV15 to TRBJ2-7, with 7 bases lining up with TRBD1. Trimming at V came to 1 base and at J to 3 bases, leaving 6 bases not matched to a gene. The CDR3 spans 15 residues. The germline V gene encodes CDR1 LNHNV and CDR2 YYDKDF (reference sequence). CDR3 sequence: CATSRGQGVNYEQYF. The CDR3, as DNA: TGTGCCACCAGCAGAGGACAGGGAGTCAACTACGAGCAGTACTTC.

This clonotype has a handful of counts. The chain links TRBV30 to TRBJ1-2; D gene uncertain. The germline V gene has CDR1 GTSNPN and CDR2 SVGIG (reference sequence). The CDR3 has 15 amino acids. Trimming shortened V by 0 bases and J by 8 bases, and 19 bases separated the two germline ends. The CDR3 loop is CAWSVRYWEIGGYTF. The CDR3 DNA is TGTGCCTGGAGTGTACGGTACTGGGAAATTGGAGGCTACACCTTC. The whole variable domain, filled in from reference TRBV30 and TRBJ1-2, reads SQTIHQWPATLVQPVGSPLSLECTVEGTSNPNLYWYRQAAGRGLQLLFYSVGIGQISSEVPQNLSASRPQDRQFILSSKKLLLSDSGFYLCAWSVRYWEIGGYTFGSGTRLTVV.

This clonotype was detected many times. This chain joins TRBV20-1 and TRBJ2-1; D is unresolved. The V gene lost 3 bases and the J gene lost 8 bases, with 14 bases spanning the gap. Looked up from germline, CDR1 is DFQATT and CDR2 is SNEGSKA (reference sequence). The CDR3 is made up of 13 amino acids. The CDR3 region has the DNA TGCAGTGCTAGGGACCCCCGAAGGGATGAGCAGTTCTTC. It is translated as CSARDPRRDEQFF.

The CDR3, as DNA: TGTGCCAGCAGTCTGGCAGGCAAGGAAAAACTGTTTTTT. Its protein is CASSLAGKEKLFF. This chain joins TRBV25-1 and TRBJ1-4; unclear D gene. The V end was cut by 5 bases, the J end by 8 bases, with 12 bases between. The germline V gene encodes CDR1 MGHDK and CDR2 SYGVNS. The CDR3 runs 13 residues.

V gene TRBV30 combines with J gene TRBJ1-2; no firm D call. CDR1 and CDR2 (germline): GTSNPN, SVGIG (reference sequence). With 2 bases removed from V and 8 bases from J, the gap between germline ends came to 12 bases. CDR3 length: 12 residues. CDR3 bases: TGTGCCTGGAGTAGGGCAGCCACGGGCTACACCTTC. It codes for CAWSRAATGYTF. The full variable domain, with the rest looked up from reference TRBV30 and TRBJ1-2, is SQTIHQWPATLVQPVGSPLSLECTVEGTSNPNLYWYRQAAGRGLQLLFYSVGIGQISSEVPQNLSASRPQDRQFILSSKKLLLSDSGFYLCAWSRAATGYTFGSGTRLTVV.

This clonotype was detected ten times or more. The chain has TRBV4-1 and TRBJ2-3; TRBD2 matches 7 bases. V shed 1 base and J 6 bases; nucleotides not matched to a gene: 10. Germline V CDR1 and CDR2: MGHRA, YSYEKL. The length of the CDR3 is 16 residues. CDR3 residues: CASSQGGSGLRDTQYF. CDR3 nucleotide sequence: TGCGCCAGCAGCCAAGGAGGTAGCGGGCTAAGGGATACGCAGTATTTT.